These T cell receptor beta chains were read from a single sample in a study of blood T cell repertoires in COVID-19. Generated by immunoSEQ multiplex PCR, the TCRdb table keeps only in-frame clones and is missing some. The table includes around 51,000 clones, roughly 86% detected once. Sequenced sample: peripheral blood. The source is a man at least 80 years old with active COVID-19. The conserved cysteine and the conserved F or W are not part of the CDR3 here. Fields, in order: V gene, J gene, D gene, CDR3 protein. A D gene is named only where the DNA matches it firmly.

>TRBV21-1|TRBJ1-1|.
ASSKEVGVNTEAF
>TRBV11-3|TRBJ2-4|TRBD2
ASSLSSGGKNIQY
>TRBV2|TRBJ2-7|.
ASSVPGSYEQY
>TRBV19|TRBJ2-1|TRBD2
ASTPSGRTTYNEQF
>TRBV6-2/TRBV6-3|TRBJ2-1|TRBD1
ASSSADRGLYNEQF
>TRBV18|TRBJ1-1|TRBD1
ASSPGTGNEAF
>TRBV7-6|TRBJ2-3|TRBD2
ASRLLAGGADTQY
>TRBV6-5|TRBJ2-1|TRBD2
ASSRTSGSWDEQF
>TRBV7-2|TRBJ2-1|TRBD2
ASSLTASGRAVSHEQF
>TRBV2|TRBJ1-5|.
ASSYSSGSNQPQH
>TRBV3-1/TRBV3-2|TRBJ1-2|.
ASSQGVGGRNYGYT
>TRBV3-1/TRBV3-2|TRBJ1-6|.
ASSEPNRSYNSPLH
>TRBV28|TRBJ2-7|.
ASRRDSPYEQY
>TRBV3-1/TRBV3-2|TRBJ2-7|TRBD1
ASSRQGAGEQY
>TRBV28|TRBJ2-2|TRBD1
ASSLMDRGTGELF
>TRBV3-1/TRBV3-2|TRBJ2-7|.
ASSQTPFSSYEQY
>TRBV5-4|TRBJ2-2|TRBD2
ASSLVRGSGSTTGELF
>TRBV15|TRBJ1-3|.
ATSRDQVSLSGNTIY
>TRBV27|TRBJ2-7|TRBD2
ASSLAGKYEQY
>TRBV28|TRBJ1-2|.
ASTTGMDYGYT
>TRBV4-3|TRBJ2-2|.
ASSQDSGAGELF
>TRBV4-1|TRBJ1-5|TRBD1
ASSKGQGAAQPQH
>TRBV5-1|TRBJ2-4|.
ASSLGRQGTKNIQY
>TRBV6-5|TRBJ2-1|.
ASSYSASGAYNEQF
>TRBV7-6|TRBJ2-4|TRBD2
ASSAAGPAKNIQY